This T cell receptor beta chain comes out of a study of blood T cell repertoires in COVID-19. Overall study: The United States, Italy and Spain provided the acute and convalescent COVID-19 samples. Sources were T cells, B-cell-depleted T cells, or PBMCs; the material itself was cDNA or gDNA.

Germline values: CDR1 PRHDT, CDR2 FYEKMQ (reference sequence). The CDR3 is 14 residues long. The trim removed 7 bases at V and 1 base at J, leaving 3 bases unmatched. Original processing methods: Amplified reference gene primers provided the basis for estimating nucleated cell counts. Sequencing used immunoSEQ multiplex PCR; TCRdb keeps in-frame clones, though not all of them. V and J calls and clone size are as listed in that table; D and trimming were resolved from the DNA. This table holds fewer than 85,000 clones, over 70% found once. The source is a middle-aged man with active COVID-19. What was sequenced was peripheral blood. The chain employs TRBV13 and TRBJ2-2; TRBD1 matches 7 bases. DNA for the CDR3: TGTGCCAGCACCTGGGACAGGAACACCGGGGAGCTGTTTTTT. Its protein product is CASTWDRNTGELFF.